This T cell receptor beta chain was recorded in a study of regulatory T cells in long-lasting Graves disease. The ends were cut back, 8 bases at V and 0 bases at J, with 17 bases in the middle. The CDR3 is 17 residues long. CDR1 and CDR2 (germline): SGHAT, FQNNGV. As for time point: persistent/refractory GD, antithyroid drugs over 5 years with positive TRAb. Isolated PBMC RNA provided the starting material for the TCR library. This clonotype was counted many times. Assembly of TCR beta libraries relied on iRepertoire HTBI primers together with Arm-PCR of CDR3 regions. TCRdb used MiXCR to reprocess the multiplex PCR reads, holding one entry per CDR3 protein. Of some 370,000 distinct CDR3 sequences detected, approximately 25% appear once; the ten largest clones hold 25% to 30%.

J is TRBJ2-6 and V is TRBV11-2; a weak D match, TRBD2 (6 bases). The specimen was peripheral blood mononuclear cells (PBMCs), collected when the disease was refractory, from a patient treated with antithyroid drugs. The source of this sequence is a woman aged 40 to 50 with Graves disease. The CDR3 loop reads CASSPLADSSGANVLTF. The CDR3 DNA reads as TGTGCCAGCTCGCCGTTAGCGGATAGCTCTGGGGCCAACGTCCTGACTTTC.